These 10 T cell receptor beta chains share one sample of origin, sequenced in a study of blood T cell repertoires in COVID-19. Produced via immunoSEQ multiplex PCR; TCRdb's table is partial and in-frame only. This repertoire shows around 190,000 clones, roughly nine tenths found once; its top ten account for roughly 2%. Input material: peripheral blood. The receptors were gathered from a man aged 18 to 29 who had recovered from COVID-19.

This chain uses TRBV11-2 with TRBJ2-1; possible D gene TRBD2, 7 bases. The CDR3 extends over 15 amino acids. V gave up 5 bases and J gave up 0 bases, with 11 bases separating them. The germline CDR1 and CDR2 sequences are SGHAT and FQNNGV. This CDR3 reads CASSPRGASYNEQFF. The CDR3 DNA reads TGTGCCAGCAGCCCCCGGGGGGCCTCCTACAATGAGCAGTTCTTC.

This clone was detected only a few times. The genes are TRBV7-2 and TRBJ1-6, with a weak D call TRBD1 (5 bases). The CDR3 totals 15 residues. Per germline, CDR1 SGHTA and CDR2 FQGNSA. The V end lost 1 base, the J end lost 7 bases, and 11 bases lay between the germline ends. The CDR3 protein is CASSLGGEGNSPLHF. CDR3 in DNA: TGTGCCAGCAGCTTAGGGGGGGAAGGGAATTCACCCCTCCACTTT.

This clone has more than one count but fewer than ten. The chain joins TRBV18 to TRBJ2-7; tentatively, D is TRBD2 (5 bases). This CDR3 is 12 amino acids long. V was clipped by 3 bases and J by 6 bases, with 9 bases between them. Looked up from germline, CDR1 is KGHSH and CDR2 is LQKENI. The CDR3 bases are TGTGCCAGCTCACCCGCAGAGGGCGAGCAGTACTTC. Translation: CASSPAEGEQYF.

This clone was detected once. The chain uses TRBV6-6 and TRBJ2-1; 10 nucleotides agree with TRBD2. V lost 6 bases and J lost 3; bases outside the gene matches: 8. Germline V gives CDR1 MNHNY, CDR2 SVGAGI (reference sequence). This CDR3 is built from 16 residues. The CDR3 sequence is CASSPSGSSLYNEQFF. The CDR3, as DNA: TGTGCCAGCAGCCCTAGCGGGAGTTCCCTCTACAATGAGCAGTTCTTC.

V and J are TRBV5-1 and TRBJ1-3; D uncertain. Germline CDR1 SGHRS, CDR2 YFSETQ. The V and J ends lost 0 bases and 4 bases respectively, with 8 bases between them. This CDR3 has 14 amino acids. Here the CDR3 reads CASSLGAPGNTIYF. CDR3 coding DNA: TGCGCCAGCAGCTTGGGCGCACCGGGAAACACCATATATTTT.

This rearrangement joins TRBV7-3 to TRBJ2-1; 11 bases map to TRBD2. This CDR3 region has 15 residues. Germline CDR1 reads SGHTA; CDR2 reads FQGTGA. V gave up 5 bases and J gave up 6 bases; unmatched junction bases: 6. The CDR3 DNA reads as TGTGCCAGCAGCGCCACTAGCGGGAGATTCAATGAGCAGTTCTTC. Its translation is CASSATSGRFNEQFF.

The table lists this clone with a few counts. The gene calls are TRBV5-4 and TRBJ2-5; 8 positions agree with TRBD1. Germline loops: CDR1 SGHNT, CDR2 YYREEE (reference sequence). The CDR3 runs to 15 residues. Trimming took 1 base from V and 5 from J; bases not matched to a gene: 7. CDR3 amino acids: CASSLRQGWKETQYF. The DNA for the CDR3 is TGTGCCAGCAGCTTGCGACAGGGGTGGAAGGAGACCCAGTACTTC. The variable domain in full, with the rest retrieved from reference TRBV5-4 and TRBJ2-5, is ETGVTQSPTHLIKTRGQQVTLRCSSQSGHNTVSWYQQALGQGPQFIFQYYREEENGRGNFPPRFSGLQFPNYSSELNVNALELDDSALYLCASSLRQGWKETQYFGPGTRLLVL.

The chain has TRBV5-1 and TRBJ1-1; D ambiguous. Per the germline V gene, CDR1 is SGHRS and CDR2 is YFSETQ. V was shortened by 0 bases and J by 1 base, with 7 bases between the two germline ends. This CDR3 spans 14 amino acids. CDR3 sequence: CASSLEAGNTEAFF. The CDR3 DNA is TGCGCCAGCAGCTTGGAGGCGGGGAACACTGAAGCTTTCTTT.

This sequence joins TRBV6-6 and TRBJ1-3; the D is unclear. CDR3 length: 15 residues. Germline V gene sequence: CDR1 MNHNY, CDR2 SVGAGI (reference sequence). The V and J ends lost 2 bases and 4 bases respectively, with 12 bases between them. Here the CDR3 reads CASSYAEGSGNTIYF. The CDR3 DNA reads as TGTGCCAGCAGTTACGCAGAGGGTTCCGGAAACACCATATATTTT.

This clone was detected once. This sequence joins TRBV14 and TRBJ1-1; D might be TRBD1 (5 bases). The CDR3 covers 13 residues. V was shortened by 4 bases and J by 1 base, with 7 bases between the two germline ends. Germline V gene lookup returns CDR1 SGHDN and CDR2 FVKESK. The CDR3 loop is CASSRGQNTEAFF. CDR3 bases: TGTGCCAGCAGCCGTGGACAGAACACTGAAGCTTTCTTT.